The clone carrying this TCR beta chain was observed many times. The antigen is unknown. The entry originates in a study of T-cell reconstitution after alpha-beta-depleted transplantation in children. Study-wide points: Hyperexpanded clones declined; after one year, newly produced T cells mostly supplied diversity. Alpha-beta T cells present about two months after transplant were reported to originate from several hundred expanded graft clones. Diversity of TCRbeta at day 60 was high in some patients, arising from surviving recipient T cells and thymic progenitors.

Unique molecular identifiers were incorporated into the prepared TCRbeta library. TCRdb redid the calling of the PCR reads with MiXCR, one entry per CDR3 protein. Counted here are 750,000 to 950,000 distinct CDR3 sequences, 16% occurring once; the ten biggest clones make up roughly 5%. V shed 5 bases, J shed 3 bases, and the junction held 1 base outside the gene matches. Germline CDR1 is SGHTA and CDR2 is FQGTGA. The CDR3 totals 14 residues. V is TRBV7-3 and J is TRBJ2-1; 10 positions match TRBD2. Source: PBMCs, mostly from graft donor cells, taken 360 days after TCRalphabeta/CD19-depleted stem cell transplant. The clonotype originates from a male patient aged 10 to 17 who had a stem cell transplant for acute lymphoblastic leukemia, so the T cells may come from the graft donor. CDR3 protein: CASSIAGGYNEQFF. In nucleotides, the CDR3 is TGTGCCAGCAGCATAGCGGGGGGCTACAATGAGCAGTTCTTC.